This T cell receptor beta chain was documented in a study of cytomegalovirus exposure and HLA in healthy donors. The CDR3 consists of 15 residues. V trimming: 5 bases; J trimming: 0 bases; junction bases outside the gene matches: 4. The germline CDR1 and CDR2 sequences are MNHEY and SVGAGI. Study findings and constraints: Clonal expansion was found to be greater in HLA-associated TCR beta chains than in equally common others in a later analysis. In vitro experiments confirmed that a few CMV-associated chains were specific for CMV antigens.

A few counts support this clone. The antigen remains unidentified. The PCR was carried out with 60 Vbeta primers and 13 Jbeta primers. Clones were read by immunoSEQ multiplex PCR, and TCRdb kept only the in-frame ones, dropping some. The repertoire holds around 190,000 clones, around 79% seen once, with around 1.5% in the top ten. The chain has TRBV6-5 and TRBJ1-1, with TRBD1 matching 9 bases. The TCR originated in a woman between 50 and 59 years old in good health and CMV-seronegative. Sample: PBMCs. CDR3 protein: CASSGTGKLNTEAFF. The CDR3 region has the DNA TGTGCCAGCAGTGGGACAGGGAAATTGAACACTGAAGCTTTCTTT.